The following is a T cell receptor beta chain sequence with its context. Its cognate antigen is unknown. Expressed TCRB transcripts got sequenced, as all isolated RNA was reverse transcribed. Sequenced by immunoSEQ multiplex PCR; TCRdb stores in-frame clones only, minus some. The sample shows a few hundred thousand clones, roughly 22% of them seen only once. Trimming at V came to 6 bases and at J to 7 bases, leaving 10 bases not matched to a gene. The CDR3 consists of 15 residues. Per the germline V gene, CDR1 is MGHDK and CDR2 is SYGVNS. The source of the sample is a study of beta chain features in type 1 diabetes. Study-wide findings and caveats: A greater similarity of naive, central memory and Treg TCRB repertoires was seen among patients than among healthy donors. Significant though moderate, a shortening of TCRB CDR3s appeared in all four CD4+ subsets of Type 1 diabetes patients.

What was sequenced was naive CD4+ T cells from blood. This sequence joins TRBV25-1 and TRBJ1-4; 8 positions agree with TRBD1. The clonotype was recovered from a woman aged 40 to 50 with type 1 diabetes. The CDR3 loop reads CASRMTGDGPEKLFF. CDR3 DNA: TGTGCCAGCAGAATGACAGGGGATGGGCCTGAAAAACTGTTTTTT.